The present T cell receptor beta chain was sequenced within a study of siplizumab effects on memory and regulatory T cells. Whole-study findings and limits: Alloreactive sequences that could be traced to unstimulated CD4+ memory cells showed a significant reduction under siplizumab.

Each sample contributed about 10^5 TCR templates to the assay. Method: immunoSEQ multiplex PCR; TCRdb's copy keeps in-frame clones and lacks some. The table shows some 96,000 clones, with about 90% occurring only once. With 5 bases clipped from V and 10 bases from J, the junction kept 11 bases outside the gene matches. This CDR3 region has 14 residues. The germline CDR1 and CDR2 sequences are MNHEY and SMNVEV (reference sequence). Note on this clone: The antigen is not known.

The source is a human donor in good health. Sample: CD4+ T cells sorted from blood. This chain uses TRBV27 with TRBJ1-5, with 7 bases matching TRBD1. CDR3 protein: CASSAQGTTVPQHF. The CDR3 DNA reads as TGTGCCAGCAGTGCACAGGGGACTACAGTCCCCCAGCATTTT.